This T cell receptor beta chain is drawn from a study of neoadjuvant anti-PD-1 for oral cavity cancer (dated by TCRdb to the early 2020s). Background on the whole study: Before undergoing curative-intent surgical resection, most patients got three to four biweekly nivolumab doses at 3 mg/kg. Patients who did not progress were given a fourth nivolumab dose at about day 43 and had definitive surgical resection on days 50-56. Under RECIST 1.1, patients with complete response, partial response or stable disease were classed as responders, and patients with progression were classed as non-responders. The parent correlative cohort included some 13 patients, with an approximately 30% response rate.

Remarks on this clone: The target of this receptor is not known. No much larger clonotype is one base removed from it; base qualities were not supplied.

Points the paper makes about the study in general: Greater tumor shrinkage was correlated with larger post-treatment sizes of preexisting intratumoral clones, suggesting that expansion of preexisting clones contributed to response. Only a few patients per response group were included in the TCR analyses, and larger cohorts for validation were called for by the authors. Higher pretreatment blood TCRbeta clonality and lower post-treatment tumor TCRbeta clonality were correlated with higher pretreatment blood Treg/Th17 ratios.

For survey sequencing of tumor libraries, mostly approximately 4.5 ug of input genomic DNA was used, and two replicates were run per sample. TCRbeta libraries were prepared with the immunoSEQ hsTCRbeta kit according to the manufacturer's instructions. The finished libraries were brought together in one pool at 3 nM, which was then read using an Illumina NovaSeq 6000 S4 flow cell. Regarding the original processing steps: Raw data preprocessing and quality control were performed with the immunoSEQ Analyzer. The analysis was restricted to productive rearrangements, with each unique CDR3 amino acid sequence defining a clonotype. Repertoire clonality was estimated as the Gini-Simpson index, which was calculated using the R package tcR. Gini indices were compared with Student's t test, and associations with tumor size change were assessed by Pearson correlation. TCRdb carries this immuneACCESS record with in-frame sequences only. Its versions omit some clonotypes, under half of them owing to an unresolved V gene in the studies checked, with the rest unexplained. V and J calls and clone size are given by that table; D and trimming were obtained from the DNA. This sample holds 7,000 to 9,000 clones; less than 65% were observed only once. The ten largest make up about 6% of the sample.

The time point label here, explained by the study, means: before neoadjuvant nivolumab. Patients were newly diagnosed with stage II-IVA oral cavity squamous cell carcinoma and had received no prior systemic or radiation treatment. The cohort was made up of patients with locally advanced, HPV-negative oral cavity squamous cell carcinoma. Samples came from a longitudinal correlative study of a single-arm phase II trial of neoadjuvant nivolumab in oral cavity squamous cell carcinoma. Subject-matched pre- and post-treatment PBMCs and tumors from three responders and three non-responders were subjected to genomic DNA-based TCRbeta sequencing. The Maxwell RSC DNA from Tissue kit was used to isolate genomic DNA from tumor tissue. V was cut back by 5 bases and J by 8 bases, leaving a gap of 16 bases between them. CDR1 and CDR2 are drawn from the germline V gene: MNHEY, SVGAGI. From the cysteine through the phenylalanine, the CDR3 covers 14 amino acids. Of all the DNA, just the CDR3 is kept, 42 bases in frame from base 1.

The sequence came from a person between 40 and 80 years old with oral cavity squamous cell carcinoma. The source was tumor tissue, collected before nivolumab (anti-PD-1) treatment. The rearrangement joined TRBV6-5 to TRBJ2-1, with the D gene uncertain. CDR3 protein: CASSPGLATHEQFF. In nucleotides, the sequence is TGTGCCAGCAGTCCGGGCCTCGCGACCCATGAGCAGTTCTTC.